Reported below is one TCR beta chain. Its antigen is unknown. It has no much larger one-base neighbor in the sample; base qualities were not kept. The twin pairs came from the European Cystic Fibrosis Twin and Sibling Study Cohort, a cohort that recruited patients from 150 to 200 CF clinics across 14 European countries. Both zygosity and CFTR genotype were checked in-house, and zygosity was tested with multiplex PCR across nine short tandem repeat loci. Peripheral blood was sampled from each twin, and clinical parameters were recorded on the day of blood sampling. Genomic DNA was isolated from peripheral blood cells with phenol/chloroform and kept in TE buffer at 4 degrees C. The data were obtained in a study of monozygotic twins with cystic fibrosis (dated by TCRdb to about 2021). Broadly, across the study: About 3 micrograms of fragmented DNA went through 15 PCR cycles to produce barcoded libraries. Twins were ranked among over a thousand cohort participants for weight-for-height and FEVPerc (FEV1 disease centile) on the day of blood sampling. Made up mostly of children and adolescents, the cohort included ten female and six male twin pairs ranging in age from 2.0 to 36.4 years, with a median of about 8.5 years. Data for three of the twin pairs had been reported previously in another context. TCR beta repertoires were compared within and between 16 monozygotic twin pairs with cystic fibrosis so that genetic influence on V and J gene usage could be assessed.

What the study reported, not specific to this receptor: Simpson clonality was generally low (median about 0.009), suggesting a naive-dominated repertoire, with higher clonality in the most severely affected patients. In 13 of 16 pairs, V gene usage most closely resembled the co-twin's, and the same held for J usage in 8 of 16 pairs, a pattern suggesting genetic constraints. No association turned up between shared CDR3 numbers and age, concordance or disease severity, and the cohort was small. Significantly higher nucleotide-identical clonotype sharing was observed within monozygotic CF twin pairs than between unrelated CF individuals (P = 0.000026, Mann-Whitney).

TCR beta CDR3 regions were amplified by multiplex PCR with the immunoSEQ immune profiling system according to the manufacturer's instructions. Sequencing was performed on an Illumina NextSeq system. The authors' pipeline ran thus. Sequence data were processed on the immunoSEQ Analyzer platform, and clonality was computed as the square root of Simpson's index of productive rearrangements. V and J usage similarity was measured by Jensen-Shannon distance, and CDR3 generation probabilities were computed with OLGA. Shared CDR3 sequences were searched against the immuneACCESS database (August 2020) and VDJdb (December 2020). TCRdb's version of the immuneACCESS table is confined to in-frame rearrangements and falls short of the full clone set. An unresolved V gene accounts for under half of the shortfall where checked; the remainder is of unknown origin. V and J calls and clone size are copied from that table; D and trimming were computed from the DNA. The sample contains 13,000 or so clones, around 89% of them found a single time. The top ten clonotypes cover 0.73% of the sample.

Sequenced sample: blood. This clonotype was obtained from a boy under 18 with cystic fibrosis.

In nucleotides, the sequence is TGTGCCAGCAGTTTAGAGGGTACAGATACGCAGTATTTT. Its amino acids are CASSLEGTDTQYF. The chain uses TRBV28 and TRBJ2-3; TRBD2 is possibly the D segment (5 matching bases). From the germline V gene, CDR1 is MDHEN and CDR2 is SYDVKM. V was cut back by 2 bases and J by 3 bases, leaving a gap of 6 bases between them. The CDR3 contains 13 residues, cysteine and phenylalanine counted. CDR3 DNA only is kept here, 39 bases in frame from base 1.